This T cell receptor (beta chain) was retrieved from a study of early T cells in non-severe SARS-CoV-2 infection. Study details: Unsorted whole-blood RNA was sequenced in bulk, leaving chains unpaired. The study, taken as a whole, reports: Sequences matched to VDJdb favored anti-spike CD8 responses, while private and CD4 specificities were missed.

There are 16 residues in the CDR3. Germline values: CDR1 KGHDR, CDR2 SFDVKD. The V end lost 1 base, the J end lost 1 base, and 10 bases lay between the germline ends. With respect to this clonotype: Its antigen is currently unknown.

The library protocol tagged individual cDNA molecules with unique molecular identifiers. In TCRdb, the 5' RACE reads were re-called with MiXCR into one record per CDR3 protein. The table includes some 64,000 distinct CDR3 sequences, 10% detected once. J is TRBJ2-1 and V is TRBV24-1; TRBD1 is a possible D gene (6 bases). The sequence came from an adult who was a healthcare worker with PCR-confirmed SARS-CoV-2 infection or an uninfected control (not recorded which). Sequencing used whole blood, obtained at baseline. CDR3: CATSDLSGDSYNEQFF. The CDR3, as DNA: TGTGCCACCAGTGATTTATCAGGGGATTCCTACAATGAGCAGTTCTTC.